Following are 7 T cell receptor beta chains from one sample sequenced in a study of T cells in Graves' hyperthyroidism and ophthalmopathy. Amplified regions were TCR beta CDR3 sequences from RNA transcripts. The HTBI primer set was used in a first-round RT-PCR of the TCR CDR3. TCRdb redid the calling of the multiplex PCR reads with MiXCR, one entry per CDR3 protein. The sample carries around 440,000 distinct CDR3 sequences, 15% to 19% recorded once. The sample was blood. The receptors were gathered from a woman aged 18-30 years with Graves' hyperthyroidism.

This clonotype was recorded a few times. The gene calls are TRBV30 and TRBJ1-4; TRBD1 might be the D (5 bases). Trimming cost V 0 bases and J 4 bases, with 12 bases left between them. From germline, CDR1 is GTSNPN and CDR2 SVGIG (reference sequence). The CDR3 length is 15 residues. For the CDR3, the DNA is TGTGCCTGGAGTGTCCCGGGACGGAGTAATGAAAAACTGTTTTTT. The encoded protein is CAWSVPGRSNEKLFF.

This clonotype has a count of ten or more. This chain joins TRBV11-2 and TRBJ2-3; weak D call: TRBD2 (7 bases). The CDR3 is made up of 16 amino acids. Germline values: CDR1 SGHAT, CDR2 FQNNGV. Trimming took off 5 bases at V and 4 bases at J, with 19 bases between the two ends. For the CDR3, the DNA is TGTGCCAGCAGCCCCCTCCGAGGGGGGGCGTCAGATACGCAGTATTTT. Encoded protein: CASSPLRGGASDTQYF.

This clonotype has ten or more counts. J is TRBJ1-2 and V is TRBV20-1; D perhaps matches TRBD1 (5 bases). The CDR3 consists of 16 residues. Between the trimmed V and J ends, which lost 3 bases and 4 bases, there was a span of 21 bases. Germline V gene sequence: CDR1 DFQATT, CDR2 SNEGSKA (reference sequence). The CDR3 region is CSASPSLKGLSYGYTF. The CDR3 coding sequence is TGCAGTGCTAGCCCCTCCCTGAAGGGGTTGAGCTATGGCTACACCTTC.

This clonotype showed up just a few times. CDR3 sequence: CSVDRSMGGIQETQYF. CDR3 nucleotides: TGCAGCGTTGATCGGTCGATGGGAGGGATCCAAGAGACCCAGTACTTC. The chain uses TRBV29-1 and TRBJ2-5, with 7 bases matching TRBD2. V was pared by 3 bases and J by 1 base, with 11 bases of the junction left unmatched. The CDR3 is made up of 16 amino acids. Germline loops: CDR1 SQVTM, CDR2 ANQGSEA. Complete variable domain (other parts from reference TRBV29-1 and TRBJ2-5): SAVISQKPSRDICQRGTSLTIQCQVDSQVTMMFWYRQQPGQSLTLIATANQGSEATYESGFVIDKFPISRPNLTFSTLTVSNMSPEDSSIYLCSVDRSMGGIQETQYFGPGTRLLVL.

At least ten counts were recorded for this clonotype. The chain is built from TRBV6-2 or TRBV6-3 and TRBJ2-7; the D gene is possibly TRBD1 (6 bases). Trimming took off 5 bases at V and 0 bases at J, with 8 bases between the two ends. CDR1 MNHEY and CDR2 SVGEGT come from the germline V gene. The CDR3 loop spans 13 amino acids. CDR3 sequence reads: CASSRTASYEQYF. CDR3 sequence (DNA): TGTGCCAGCAGTCGGACAGCCTCCTACGAGCAGTACTTC.

This clonotype was observed once. A much bigger clone sits one base away, suggesting this may be a read error. The J gene is TRBJ2-1, the V gene TRBV6-2 or TRBV6-3; D gene ambiguous. From germline, CDR1 is MNHEY and CDR2 SVGEGT. V lost 6 bases to trimming and J lost 9 bases, with 15 bases between them. The CDR3 is made up of 13 amino acids. In DNA, the CDR3 is TGTGCCAGCAGCGCCACCCCCAGCAGTGAGCAGTTCTTC. The encoded protein is CASSATPSSEQFF.

As concerns this clonotype: Its ends do not fully match the called genes, so a read error is possible. The V call is TRBV5-1, the J call TRBJ2-1; 8 bases fit TRBD2. The CDR3 length is 15 residues. The V gene's germline CDR1 is SGHRS and CDR2 YFSETQ. The CDR3 here is CASSLGVSGINEQFF. CDR3 DNA: TGTGCCAGCAGCTTGGGAGTTAGCGGGATCAATGAGCAGTTCTTC. Supplemented by reference TRBV5-1 and TRBJ2-1, the full variable domain reads KAGVTQTPRYLIKTRGQQVTLSCSPISGHRSVSWYQQTPGQGLQFLFEYFSETQRNKGNFPGRFSGRQFSNSRSEMNVSTLELGDSALYLCASSLGVSGINEQFFGPGTRLTVL.